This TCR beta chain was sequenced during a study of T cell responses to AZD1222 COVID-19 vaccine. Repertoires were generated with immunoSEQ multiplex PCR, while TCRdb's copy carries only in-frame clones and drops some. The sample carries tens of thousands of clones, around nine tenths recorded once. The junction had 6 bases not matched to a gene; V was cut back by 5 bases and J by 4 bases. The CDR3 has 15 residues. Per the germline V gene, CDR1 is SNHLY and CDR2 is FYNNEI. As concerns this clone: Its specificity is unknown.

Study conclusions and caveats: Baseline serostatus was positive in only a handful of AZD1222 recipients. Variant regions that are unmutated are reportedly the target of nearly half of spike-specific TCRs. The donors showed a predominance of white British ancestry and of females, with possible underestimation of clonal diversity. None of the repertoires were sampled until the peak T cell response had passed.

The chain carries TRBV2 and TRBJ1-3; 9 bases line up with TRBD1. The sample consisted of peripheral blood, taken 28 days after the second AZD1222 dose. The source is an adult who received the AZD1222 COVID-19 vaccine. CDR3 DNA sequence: TGTGCCAGCAGTATGGGACAGGGTGTAGGAAACACCATATATTTT. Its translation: CASSMGQGVGNTIYF.